The 5 T cell receptor beta chains in this list originate from one sample, sequenced in a study of identical twins (dated by TCRdb to 2016 to 2018). The method behind the library was 5' RACE. The run used an Illumina HiSeq 2000. Starting from the raw public reads, TCRdb applied fastp trimming at Q25, assembled clones with MiXCR and retained in-frame beta chains. Identical CDR3 proteins give one entry, which carries the most common genes and DNA. Counted in this sample were approximately 630,000 distinct CDR3 sequences; just over 7% of them appeared once. The ten biggest clones cover over 1.5% of the sample. These data are also associated with another study on yellow fever vaccine responses in identical twins.

The specimen sequenced was PBMCs. These TCRs come from a woman aged 18-30 years in good health.

This clonotype occurred many times. The J gene is TRBJ2-1, the V gene TRBV5-1, with 8 bases fitting TRBD2. This CDR3 region has 16 residues. The junction had 4 bases not matched to a gene; V was cut back by 2 bases and J by 0 bases. CDR1 is SGHRS and CDR2 is YFSETQ in the germline V gene. CDR3 residues: CASSLDGGGSYNEQFF. The CDR3 nucleotides read TGCGCCAGCAGCTTAGACGGGGGGGGCTCCTACAATGAGCAGTTCTTC.

This clonotype was detected a few times. The chain uses TRBV6-7 and TRBJ1-2; 7 nucleotides agree with TRBD1. TRBV6-7 is known as an ORF, though its function is uncertain. The trim removed 3 bases at V and 4 bases at J, leaving 5 bases unmatched. CDR3 length equals 14 residues. The CDR3 region has the DNA TGTGCCAGCAGTTATGACAGGGACCGCTATGGCTACACCTTC. Protein sequence: CASSYDRDRYGYTF.

At least ten counts were recorded for this clonotype. The V gene is TRBV12-3 or TRBV12-4, the J gene TRBJ1-1; a weak D match, TRBD1 (5 bases). The CDR3 loop spans 15 amino acids. With 6 bases removed from V and 3 bases from J, the gap between germline ends came to 17 bases. This chain's CDR3 is CASSFLWGRDTEAFF. The DNA for the CDR3 is TGTGCCAGCAGCTTCCTGTGGGGCAGGGACACTGAAGCTTTCTTT.

This clonotype appeared many times. The V call is TRBV20-1, the J call TRBJ2-2; 8 bases fit TRBD1. Germline CDR1 is DFQATT and CDR2 is SNEGSKA (reference sequence). The CDR3 sequence is 12 residues long. V shed 6 bases, J shed 6 bases, and the junction held 3 bases outside the gene matches. CDR3 protein: CSANRGSGELFF. CDR3 coding DNA: TGCAGTGCAAACAGGGGGTCCGGGGAGCTGTTTTTT.

There are a few counts of this clonotype. The chain is built from TRBV11-1 and TRBJ2-7; D gene unclear. There are 18 residues in the CDR3. Germline CDR1 SGHAT, CDR2 FQDESV (reference sequence). The V gene lost 4 bases and the J gene lost 4 bases, with 26 bases spanning the gap. The CDR3, as DNA: TGTGCCAGCAGCTCCACCGACCCAGGTGGGGTGGGGATATACGAGCAGTACGTC. Translated: CASSSTDPGGVGIYEQYV.